This TCR beta chain was recorded in a study of cytomegalovirus exposure and HLA in healthy donors. V dropped 1 base and J dropped 2; count of bases not matched to a gene: 6. This CDR3 has 17 amino acids. Per the germline V gene, CDR1 is SGHRS and CDR2 is YFSETQ. The PCR used 60 Vbeta and 13 Jbeta primers. Only in-frame clones appear in the TCRdb table, and some are missing; sequencing was by immunoSEQ multiplex PCR. Of 140,000 to 150,000 clones listed, approximately 84% are singletons. The V gene is TRBV5-1, the J gene TRBJ2-3; 11 bases map to TRBD1. Material for sequencing was PBMCs. The clonotype comes from a woman between 55 and 75 years old in good health and CMV-seropositive. The CDR3 here is CASSLRDRGIPTDTQYF. CDR3 sequence (DNA): TGCGCCAGCAGCTTGAGGGACAGGGGGATTCCCACAGATACGCAGTATTTT.